This TCR beta chain was identified during a study of shared clonotypes between healthy human individuals. The CDR3 spans 14 residues. Germline V gives CDR1 MDHEN, CDR2 SYDVKM. Trimming pared 6 bases from V and 2 bases from J, leaving 14 bases between. Clones were read by immunoSEQ multiplex PCR, and TCRdb kept only the in-frame ones, dropping some. This table has under 2,000,000 clones, roughly 94% appearing once. As defined, naive CD8 cells were CD45RO-negative and positively selected for CCR7, with terminally differentiated effector memory CD45RA+ cells excluded. The V gene is TRBV28, the J gene TRBJ2-7; weak D call: TRBD1 (5 bases). The receptor was derived from a man between 18 and 29 years old in good health. The sample comprised naive CD8+ T cells sorted from blood. CDR3 nucleotide sequence: TGTGCCAGCAGGGGGCAGGTATCCACCTACGAGCAGTACTTC. Amino acids: CASRGQVSTYEQYF.